Each of the 13 T cell receptor beta chains below was sequenced from the same sample in a study of shared T cell receptors in the human thymus. Sequenced by immunoSEQ multiplex PCR; TCRdb stores in-frame clones only, minus some. The sample has 540,000 or so clones, approximately 80% seen once; the top ten hold roughly 0.013%. The data also belong to a second study, concerning human thymus T cells.

What was sequenced was thymocytes. The receptors come from a boy in the first two years of life with a congenital heart defect.

The count of this clone is one. The rearrangement uses TRBV6-6 and TRBJ1-4; D is uncertain. This CDR3 spans 16 amino acids. CDR1 and CDR2 from the germline V gene are MNHNY and SVGAGI (reference sequence). V lost 0 bases and J 5 bases, leaving 13 bases between the germline ends. The CDR3: CASSYSPGRPNEKLFF. The CDR3 region has the DNA TGTGCCAGCAGTTACTCGCCTGGGAGGCCCAATGAAAAACTGTTTTTT.

This sequence joins TRBV7-2 and TRBJ2-7; 7 bases line up with TRBD2. V lost 5 bases to trimming and J lost 3 bases; unmatched junction nucleotides: 7. The CDR3 spans 14 residues. Germline V CDR1 and CDR2: SGHTA, FQGNSA. The CDR3 region has the DNA TGTGCCAGCAGCCTGGGGAGGGACCTCTACGAGCAGTACTTC. Translated: CASSLGRDLYEQYF. Supplemented by reference TRBV7-2 and TRBJ2-7, the full variable domain reads GAGVSQSPSNKVTEKGKDVELRCDPISGHTALYWYRQSLGQGLEFLIYFQGNSAPDKSGLPSDRFSAERTGGSVSTLTIQRTQQEDSAVYLCASSLGRDLYEQYFGPGTRLTVT.

This chain links TRBV7-6 with TRBJ2-1, with TRBD2 as a possible D gene (6 bases). The germline V and J ends were trimmed by 5 bases and 0 bases, with 11 bases remaining between them. The V gene's germline CDR1 is SGHVS and CDR2 FNYEAQ. The CDR3 sequence is 15 residues long. In DNA form, the CDR3 reads TGTGCCAGCAGCCGCGAGCGGGTCTCCTACAATGAGCAGTTCTTC. It yields the protein CASSRERVSYNEQFF.

V and J are TRBV11-2 and TRBJ2-3; perhaps TRBD2 as D (5 bases). Germline CDR1 reads SGHAT; CDR2 reads FQNNGV. This CDR3 region has 15 residues. V lost 5 bases and J lost 3, with 15 bases in between. The CDR3 sequence: CASSPPLEETDTQYF. As DNA, the CDR3 is TGTGCCAGCAGCCCCCCTTTGGAGGAGACAGATACGCAGTATTTT.

This clone has only one observation. This sample also contains other DNA sequences that code for the same CDR3. This chain uses TRBV4-3 with TRBJ2-1; tentatively, D is TRBD1 (5 bases). With 4 bases removed from V and 1 base from J, the gap between germline ends came to 11 bases. The germline V gene encodes CDR1 LGHNA and CDR2 YSLEER. The CDR3 extends over 15 amino acids. The CDR3 nucleotides read TGCGCCAGCAGCCTCCGGGCAGGGTCCTACAATGAGCAGTTCTTC. It is translated as CASSLRAGSYNEQFF.

This chain uses TRBV7-9 with TRBJ2-7; D perhaps matches TRBD2 (6 bases). The V and J ends lost 5 bases and 4 bases respectively, with 12 bases between them. Per germline, CDR1 SEHNR and CDR2 FQNEAQ (reference sequence). This CDR3 comprises 13 residues. The CDR3 sequence is CASSPGLTYEQYF. The CDR3 region has the DNA TGTGCCAGCAGCCCGGGACTGACTTACGAGCAGTACTTC.

The J gene is TRBJ2-2, the V gene TRBV19, with TRBD2 as a possible D gene (7 bases). CDR1 and CDR2 from the germline V gene are LNHDA and SQIVND (reference sequence). The CDR3 runs 21 residues. The ends were cut back, 7 bases at V and 3 bases at J, with 33 bases in the middle. The CDR3 sequence: CASTPQGSVTRGATYTGELFF. CDR3 coding DNA: TGTGCCAGTACCCCCCAGGGTAGCGTAACCCGGGGGGCTACCTACACCGGGGAGCTGTTTTTT.

This clone was picked up a small number of times. The rearrangement joins TRBV29-1 to TRBJ1-1, with TRBD1 as a possible D gene (5 bases). V was clipped by 7 bases and J by 1 base, with 13 bases between them. Germline CDR1 SQVTM, CDR2 ANQGSEA. The CDR3 totals 13 residues. This CDR3 is CSAFQGGNTEAFF. For the CDR3, the DNA is TGCAGCGCCTTCCAGGGAGGGAACACTGAAGCTTTCTTT.

The chain has TRBV4-1 and TRBJ2-7; D may be TRBD2 (5 bases). Germline V gene data show CDR1 as MGHRA and CDR2 as YSYEKL. V shed 1 base and J shed 0 bases, with 10 bases lying between them. This CDR3 has 15 residues. The CDR3 nucleotides read TGCGCCAGCAGCCAAGGTTTGGGGAGCTCCTACGAGCAGTACTTC. This sequence encodes CASSQGLGSSYEQYF.

CDR3 sequence reads: CASSQVVLGSPQEKLFF. In DNA, the CDR3 is TGTGCCAGCAGCCAAGTGGTCCTGGGGAGTCCGCAGGAAAAACTGTTTTTT. V usage is TRBV4-2 and J usage is TRBJ1-4; D call uncertain. This CDR3 contains 17 residues. Germline values: CDR1 LGHNA, CDR2 YNFKEQ. Trimming removed 1 base from V and 8 bases from J, with 20 bases in between.

V gene TRBV28 combines with J gene TRBJ1-1; 11 bases match TRBD1. Losses at the gene ends were 9 bases for V and 0 bases for J; bases not matched to a gene: 9. Germline-derived CDR1 and CDR2 are MDHEN and SYDVKM. The CDR3 loop spans 16 amino acids. This CDR3 reads CASLGQGGPMNTEAFF. DNA of the CDR3: TGTGCCAGTTTGGGACAGGGGGGGCCCATGAACACTGAAGCTTTCTTT.

The J gene is TRBJ2-3, the V gene TRBV14, with D maybe TRBD1 (6 bases). This CDR3 region has 17 residues. V lost 4 bases and J lost 6, with 23 bases in between. CDR1 and CDR2 (germline): SGHDN, FVKESK. The CDR3 here is CASSRRTKGARGDTQYF. For the CDR3, the DNA is TGTGCCAGCAGCCGACGAACGAAAGGGGCGAGGGGGGATACGCAGTATTTT.

The chain uses TRBV15 and TRBJ2-7, with 7 nucleotides matching TRBD2. Germline CDR1 reads LNHNV; CDR2 reads YYDKDF (reference sequence). Germline trimming cut 3 bases from V and 6 bases from J; bases unmatched to any gene: 5. There are 13 residues in the CDR3. The CDR3 here is CATSSACGGEQYF. The CDR3 nucleotides read TGTGCCACCAGCAGTGCTTGCGGGGGCGAGCAGTACTTC.